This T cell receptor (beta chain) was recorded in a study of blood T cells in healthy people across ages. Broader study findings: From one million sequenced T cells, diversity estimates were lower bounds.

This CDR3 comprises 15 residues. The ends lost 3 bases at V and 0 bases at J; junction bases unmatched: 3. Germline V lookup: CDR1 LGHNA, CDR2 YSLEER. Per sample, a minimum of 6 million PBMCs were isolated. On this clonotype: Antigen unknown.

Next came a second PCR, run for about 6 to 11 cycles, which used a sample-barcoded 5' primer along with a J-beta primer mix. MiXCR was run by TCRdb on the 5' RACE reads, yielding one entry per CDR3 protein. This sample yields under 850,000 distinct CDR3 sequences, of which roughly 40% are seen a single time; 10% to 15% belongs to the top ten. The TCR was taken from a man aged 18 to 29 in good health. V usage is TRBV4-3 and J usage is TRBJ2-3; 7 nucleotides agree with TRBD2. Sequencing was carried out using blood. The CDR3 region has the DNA TGCGCCAGCAGCCAGGGACTACCTAGCACAGATACGCAGTATTTT. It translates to CASSQGLPSTDTQYF.